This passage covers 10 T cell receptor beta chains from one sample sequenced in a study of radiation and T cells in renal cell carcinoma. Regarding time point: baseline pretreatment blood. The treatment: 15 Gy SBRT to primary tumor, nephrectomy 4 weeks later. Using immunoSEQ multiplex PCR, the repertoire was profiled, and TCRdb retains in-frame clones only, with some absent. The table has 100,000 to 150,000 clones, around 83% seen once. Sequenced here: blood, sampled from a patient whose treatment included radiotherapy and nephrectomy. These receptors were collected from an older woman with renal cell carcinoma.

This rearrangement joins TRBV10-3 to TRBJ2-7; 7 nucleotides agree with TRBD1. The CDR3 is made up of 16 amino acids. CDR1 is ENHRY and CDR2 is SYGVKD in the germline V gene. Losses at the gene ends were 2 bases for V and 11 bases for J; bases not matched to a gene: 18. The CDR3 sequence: CAISENPIRDAQGEYF. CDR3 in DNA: TGTGCCATCAGTGAGAACCCAATCCGAGACGCTCAGGGGGAGTACTTC.

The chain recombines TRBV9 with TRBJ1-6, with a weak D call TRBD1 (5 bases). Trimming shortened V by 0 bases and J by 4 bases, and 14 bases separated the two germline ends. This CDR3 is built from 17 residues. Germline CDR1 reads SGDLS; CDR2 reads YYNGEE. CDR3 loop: CASSVGGETAYNSPLHF. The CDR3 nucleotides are TGTGCCAGCAGCGTAGGGGGGGAGACAGCTTATAATTCACCCCTCCACTTT. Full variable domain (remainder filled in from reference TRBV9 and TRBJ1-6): DSGVTQTPKHLITATGQRVTLRCSPRSGDLSVYWYQQSLDQGLQFLIQYYNGEERAKGNILERFSAQQFPDLHSELNLSSLELGDSALYFCASSVGGETAYNSPLHFGNGTRLTVT.

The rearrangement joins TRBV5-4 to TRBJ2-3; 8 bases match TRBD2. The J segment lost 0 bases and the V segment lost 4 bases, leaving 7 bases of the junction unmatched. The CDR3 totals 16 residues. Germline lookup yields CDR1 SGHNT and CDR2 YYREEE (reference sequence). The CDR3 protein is CASSPGGEISTDTQYF. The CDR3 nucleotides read TGTGCCAGCAGCCCCGGGGGGGAGATTAGCACAGATACGCAGTATTTT.

This CDR3 reads CASSLGQGSAYEQYF. The CDR3 region has the DNA TGCGCCAGCAGCCTAGGACAGGGTTCAGCCTACGAGCAGTACTTC. This chain joins TRBV5-1 and TRBJ2-7, with TRBD1 identical over 8 bases. V dropped 4 bases and J dropped 2; count of bases not matched to a gene: 8. CDR1 is SGHRS and CDR2 is YFSETQ in the germline V gene. This CDR3 region has 15 residues.

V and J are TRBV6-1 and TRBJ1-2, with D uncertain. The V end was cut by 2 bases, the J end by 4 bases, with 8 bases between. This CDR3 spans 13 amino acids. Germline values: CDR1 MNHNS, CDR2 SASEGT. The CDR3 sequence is CASSEWAGYGYTF. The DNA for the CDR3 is TGTGCCAGCAGTGAATGGGCAGGCTATGGCTACACCTTC.

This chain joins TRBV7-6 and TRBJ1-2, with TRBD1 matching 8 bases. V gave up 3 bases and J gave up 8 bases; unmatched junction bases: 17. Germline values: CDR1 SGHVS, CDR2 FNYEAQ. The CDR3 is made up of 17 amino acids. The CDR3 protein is CASSFIQDRGNVRGYTF. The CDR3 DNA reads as TGTGCCAGCAGCTTCATCCAAGACAGGGGTAACGTGCGCGGCTACACCTTC.

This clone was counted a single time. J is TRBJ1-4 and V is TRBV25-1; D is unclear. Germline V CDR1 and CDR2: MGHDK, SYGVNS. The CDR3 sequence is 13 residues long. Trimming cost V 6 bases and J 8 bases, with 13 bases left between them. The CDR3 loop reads CASRTDQNEKLFF. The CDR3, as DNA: TGTGCCAGCAGGACCGACCAGAACGAAAAACTGTTTTTT.

The CDR3 coding sequence is TGCGCCAGCAGCCAACCCCGACAGGGGAGGAATTCACCCCTCCACTTT. Its protein is CASSQPRQGRNSPLHF. The chain uses TRBV4-1 and TRBJ1-6; TRBD1 agrees at 8 bases. This CDR3 comprises 16 residues. V gave up 2 bases and J gave up 7 bases; unmatched junction bases: 7. The germline CDR1 and CDR2 sequences are MGHRA and YSYEKL.

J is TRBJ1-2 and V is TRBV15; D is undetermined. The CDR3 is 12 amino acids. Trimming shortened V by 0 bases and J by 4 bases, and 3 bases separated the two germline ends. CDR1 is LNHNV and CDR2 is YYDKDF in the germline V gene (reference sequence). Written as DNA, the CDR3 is TGTGCCACCAGCAGAGATCTCTATGGCTACACCTTC. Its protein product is CATSRDLYGYTF.

The CDR3 region has the DNA TGTGCCATCAGTGAAAGACAGGGTCAAGGAGAGACCCAGTACTTC. Its translation is CAISERQGQGETQYF. The rearrangement uses TRBV10-3 and TRBJ2-5, with 7 bases matching TRBD1. The CDR3 is made up of 15 amino acids. Germline CDR1 is ENHRY and CDR2 is SYGVKD. With V trimmed by 3 bases and J by 4 bases, 8 bases remained unmatched.